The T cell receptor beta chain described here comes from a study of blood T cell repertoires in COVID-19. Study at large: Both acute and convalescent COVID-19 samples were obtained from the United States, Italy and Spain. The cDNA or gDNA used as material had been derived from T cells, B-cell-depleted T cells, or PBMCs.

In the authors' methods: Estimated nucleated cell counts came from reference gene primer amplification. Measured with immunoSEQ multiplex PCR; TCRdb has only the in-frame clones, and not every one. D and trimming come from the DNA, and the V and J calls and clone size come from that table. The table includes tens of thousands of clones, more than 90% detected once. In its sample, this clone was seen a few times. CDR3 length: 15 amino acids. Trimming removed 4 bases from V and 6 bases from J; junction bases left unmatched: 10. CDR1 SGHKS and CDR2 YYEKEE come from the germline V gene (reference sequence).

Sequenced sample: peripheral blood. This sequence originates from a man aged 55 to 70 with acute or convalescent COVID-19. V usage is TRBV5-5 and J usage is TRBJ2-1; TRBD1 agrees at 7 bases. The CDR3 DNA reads TGTGCCAGCAGCCTCGGACAGGCCGCTGGCAATGAGCAGTTCTTC. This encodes CASSLGQAAGNEQFF.